This T cell receptor (beta chain) was sequenced for a study of cytomegalovirus exposure and HLA in healthy donors. PCR amplification relied on 60 Vbeta primers (plus 13 Jbeta primers). The repertoire was sequenced with immunoSEQ multiplex PCR; TCRdb's copy has only in-frame clones and lacks some. Among under 100,000 clones listed, approximately 80% were seen once. This CDR3 has 14 residues. With 6 bases clipped from V and 3 bases from J, the junction kept 9 bases outside the gene matches. Per germline, CDR1 SQVTM and CDR2 ANQGSEA. Input material: PBMCs. The origin of this receptor is a human donor in good health. V is TRBV29-1 and J is TRBJ1-2; 8 bases align to TRBD1. CDR3 DNA: TGCAGCGTGGCCAAGACAGGGGTTGACTATGGCTACACCTTC. Amino acids: CSVAKTGVDYGYTF.